The 27 T cell receptor beta chains below all came from one sample that was sequenced in a study of CD8 T cells in ankylosing spondylitis. General study results and limits: Within ankylosing spondylitis blood, a TCR beta motif made up of eight or nine highly homologous variants appeared to be characteristic.

Each CDR3 protein gets one entry after TCRdb re-called the 5' RACE reads with MiXCR. Of some 450,000 distinct CDR3 sequences in the sample, over 15% were seen once. No antigen has been identified for these receptors. Material for sequencing was blood, either unsorted or a sorted T cell fraction (not recorded which). These receptors originate from a male donor with ankylosing spondylitis.

This clonotype appeared a few times. The chain uses TRBV30 and TRBJ1-2, with D possibly matching TRBD1 (6 bases). Looked up from germline, CDR1 is GTSNPN and CDR2 is SVGIG (reference sequence). Trimming stripped 5 bases from V and 4 bases from J, with 8 bases between. CDR3 length equals 11 residues. This CDR3 is CAWGQTYGYTF. DNA for the CDR3: TGTGCCTGGGGACAGACCTATGGCTACACCTTC.

J is TRBJ1-1 and V is TRBV2, with TRBD1 matching over 7 bases. The CDR3 sequence is 16 residues long. V dropped 5 bases and J dropped 0; count of bases not matched to a gene: 9. Germline V gene sequence: CDR1 SNHLY, CDR2 FYNNEI. The CDR3, as DNA: TGTGCCAGCAGTCGCCCTCTACAGGGGATGAACACTGAAGCTTTCTTT. Amino acid sequence: CASSRPLQGMNTEAFF.

This clonotype was seen a handful of times. V usage is TRBV5-1 and J usage is TRBJ2-5; 11 positions agree with TRBD2. The germline CDR1 and CDR2 sequences are SGHRS and YFSETQ. V shed 4 bases, J shed 4 bases, and the junction held 3 bases outside the gene matches. The length of the CDR3 is 14 residues. The CDR3 region has the DNA TGCGCCAGCAGCGACCTAGCGGGAGGAGAGACCCAGTACTTC. This gives the protein CASSDLAGGETQYF.

This clonotype was observed a few times. The genes are TRBV20-1 and TRBJ1-4; the D gene is possibly TRBD1 (6 bases). V was shortened by 1 base and J by 7 bases, with 13 bases between the two germline ends. The CDR3 totals 14 residues. Per germline, CDR1 DFQATT and CDR2 SNEGSKA (reference sequence). For the CDR3, the DNA is TGCAGTGCTAGAGGAGGGGGGAGTGGTGAAAAACTGTTTTTT. Protein: CSARGGGSGEKLFF.

This clonotype was counted many times. CDR3 coding DNA: TGTGCCAGCAGCCTCGCTGCGACAGGGGCCCCAAGGAGGGAGCAGTACTTC. Translating gives CASSLAATGAPRREQYF. The genes are TRBV6-1 and TRBJ2-7; 8 positions match TRBD1. V shed 6 bases and J 7 bases; nucleotides not matched to a gene: 20. CDR3 length: 17 amino acids. Germline V gene lookup returns CDR1 MNHNS and CDR2 SASEGT.

This clonotype was picked up a small number of times. The rearrangement links TRBV20-1 to TRBJ2-3; 10 nucleotides align to TRBD2. Germline CDR1 is DFQATT and CDR2 is SNEGSKA (reference sequence). V trimming: 5 bases; J trimming: 2 bases; junction bases outside the gene matches: 4. This CDR3 is 14 amino acids long. CDR3 bases: TGCAGTGCTTTAGCGGGGGGCTCCACAGATACGCAGTATTTT. Protein: CSALAGGSTDTQYF.

This clonotype was observed a handful of times. The rearrangement links TRBV6-1 to TRBJ1-6, with D unclear. Germline-derived CDR1 and CDR2 are MNHNS and SASEGT. V was clipped by 7 bases and J by 7 bases, with 11 bases between them. The CDR3 covers 13 residues. The DNA for the CDR3 is TGTGCCAGCATGACTGGAAGGAATTCACCCCTCCACTTT. It codes for CASMTGRNSPLHF.

V is TRBV7-8 and J is TRBJ2-7; no firm D call. Germline CDR1 SGHVS, CDR2 FQNEAQ. Trimming cost V 1 base and J 3 bases, with 10 bases left between them. The CDR3 contains 14 residues. The CDR3 reads CASSLGQTHYEQYF. Here the CDR3 DNA reads TGTGCCAGCAGCTTAGGTCAGACCCACTACGAGCAGTACTTC.

The chain has TRBV20-1 and TRBJ1-4; D is undetermined. The CDR3 is made up of 13 amino acids. V was shortened by 3 bases and J by 8 bases, with 13 bases between the two germline ends. Germline CDR1 is DFQATT and CDR2 is SNEGSKA (reference sequence). The CDR3, as DNA: TGCAGTGCTAGGTGGAGCGTCGGGGAAAAACTGTTTTTT. Translating it yields CSARWSVGEKLFF.

This clonotype showed up just a few times. The rearrangement joins TRBV6-1 to TRBJ1-2; TRBD1 matches at 9 bases. Germline trimming cut 6 bases from V and 0 bases from J; bases unmatched to any gene: 8. The CDR3 sequence is 16 residues long. In germline, CDR1 is MNHNS, CDR2 SASEGT. CDR3 DNA sequence: TGTGCCAGCAGCGAACCGCGGGACAGGGCTAACTATGGCTACACCTTC. This sequence encodes CASSEPRDRANYGYTF.

The V gene is TRBV20-1, the J gene TRBJ2-7; 10 bases are shared with TRBD2. CDR3 length equals 15 residues. With V trimmed by 0 bases and J by 2 bases, 4 bases remained unmatched. Germline values: CDR1 DFQATT, CDR2 SNEGSKA (reference sequence). CDR3 sequence (DNA): TGCAGTGCTAGAGATGGTAGCGGGGGGACCTACGAGCAGTACTTC. Translated: CSARDGSGGTYEQYF.

This clonotype has ten or more counts. This sequence joins TRBV10-3 and TRBJ1-1; TRBD1 might be the D (5 bases). In germline, CDR1 is ENHRY, CDR2 SYGVKD. The CDR3 loop spans 13 amino acids. Trimming shortened V by 9 bases and J by 0 bases, and 11 bases separated the two germline ends. CDR3 in DNA: TGTGCCATTTCACGGGGGGTGAACACTGAAGCTTTCTTT. Translation: CAISRGVNTEAFF.

This clonotype has just a few counts. This sequence joins TRBV5-1 and TRBJ1-6; a weak D match, TRBD1 (6 bases). The CDR3 covers 15 residues. Looked up from germline, CDR1 is SGHRS and CDR2 is YFSETQ. Between the trimmed V and J ends, which lost 5 bases and 8 bases, there was a span of 17 bases. Here the CDR3 reads CASRALGGLDSPLHF. The CDR3 coding sequence is TGCGCCAGCAGAGCCTTAGGGGGGCTCGATTCACCCCTCCACTTT.

This clonotype was found many times. This chain joins TRBV4-2 and TRBJ2-3; the match to TRBD2 covers 9 bases. The V gene end was trimmed by 4 bases and the J gene end by 0 bases; junction bases not matched to a gene: 11. The CDR3 contains 18 residues. CDR1 LGHNA and CDR2 YNFKEQ come from the germline V gene. The CDR3 loop reads CASSRNPASGDSTDTQYF. The DNA for the CDR3 is TGTGCCAGCAGCCGCAATCCAGCTAGCGGGGATAGCACAGATACGCAGTATTTT.

This clonotype was seen more than once but under ten times. The rearrangement uses TRBV12-3 or TRBV12-4 and TRBJ2-2; 12 bases are shared with TRBD2. The CDR3 covers 18 residues. With 6 bases clipped from V and 4 bases from J, the junction kept 12 bases outside the gene matches. The CDR3 loop reads CASSRILAGGRGTGELFF. The CDR3 DNA sequence: TGTGCCAGCAGCCGTATTCTAGCGGGAGGGCGCGGCACCGGGGAGCTGTTTTTT.

The sample holds a few counts of this clonotype. The chain combines TRBV24-1 with TRBJ2-2; tentatively, D is TRBD1 (7 bases). This CDR3 contains 18 residues. Looked up from germline, CDR1 is KGHDR and CDR2 is SFDVKD. The V gene lost 2 bases and the J gene lost 4 bases, with 19 bases spanning the gap. The CDR3, as DNA: TGTGCCACCAGTGATTCCCCCCGACAGGGAGGTTTCACCGGGGAGCTGTTTTTT. Translation gives CATSDSPRQGGFTGELFF.

The chain uses TRBV12-5 and TRBJ1-1, with D uncertain. CDR3 length equals 13 residues. The ends were cut back, 1 base at V and 4 bases at J, with 7 bases in the middle. Germline V gene sequence: CDR1 LGHNT, CDR2 FRNRAP. CDR3 coding DNA: TGTGCTAGTGGTTTGGGACGGAGCACTGAAGCTTTCTTT. Translation: CASGLGRSTEAFF.

This clonotype was observed a few times. The chain recombines TRBV28 with TRBJ1-5, with D maybe TRBD1 (5 bases). Trimming shortened V by 7 bases and J by 2 bases, and 12 bases separated the two germline ends. This CDR3 region has 14 residues. The germline V gene has CDR1 MDHEN and CDR2 SYDVKM. The CDR3 loop is CASTFGHGNQPQHF. The CDR3 nucleotides read TGTGCCAGCACCTTTGGACACGGCAATCAGCCCCAGCATTTT.

This clonotype was found a few times. This sequence joins TRBV4-1 and TRBJ2-5, with D maybe TRBD1 (6 bases). Trimming cost V 3 bases and J 2 bases, with 16 bases left between them. The CDR3 totals 16 residues. Germline V gene data show CDR1 as MGHRA and CDR2 as YSYEKL. This chain's CDR3 is CASSQPPGTTQETQYF. Here the CDR3 DNA reads TGCGCCAGCAGCCAGCCTCCCGGGACAACTCAAGAGACCCAGTACTTC.

This clonotype was seen many times. V is TRBV5-1 and J is TRBJ1-6; no reliable D call. This CDR3 is 14 amino acids long. V shed 0 bases and J shed 9 bases, with 10 bases lying between them. CDR1 SGHRS and CDR2 YFSETQ come from the germline V gene. The CDR3, as DNA: TGCGCCAGCAGCTTGGCAGCGTACAGTTCACCCCTCCACTTT. Translated: CASSLAAYSSPLHF.

The chain uses TRBV6-1 and TRBJ1-4, with D maybe TRBD1 (5 bases). V lost 6 bases and J lost 11, with 22 bases in between. This CDR3 comprises 15 residues. CDR1 is MNHNS, CDR2 SASEGT, per germline. The CDR3 region has the DNA TGTGCCAGCAGGGTGAAAGCAGCCGGGGCCCAGAAACTGTTTTTT. It specifies CASRVKAAGAQKLFF.

A few counts support this clonotype. This sequence joins TRBV12-3 or TRBV12-4 and TRBJ1-3; a weak D match, TRBD1 (5 bases). The CDR3 is 14 residues long. Trimming shortened V by 5 bases and J by 4 bases, and 12 bases separated the two germline ends. The CDR3 sequence: CASSRGVLGNTIYF. CDR3 DNA sequence: TGTGCCAGCAGTCGAGGGGTACTCGGAAACACCATATATTTT.

V usage is TRBV6-1 and J usage is TRBJ2-2, with a possible D match to TRBD2 (7 bases). This CDR3 is 16 amino acids long. Trimming cost V 6 bases and J 1 base, with 15 bases left between them. The germline V gene has CDR1 MNHNS and CDR2 SASEGT. The CDR3 region has the DNA TGTGCCAGCAGACCGGGGGGCACAGGGAACACCGGGGAGCTGTTTTTT. The encoded protein is CASRPGGTGNTGELFF.

V gene TRBV6-2 or TRBV6-3 combines with J gene TRBJ2-3; TRBD1 agrees at 9 bases. After removal of 6 bases from V and 13 bases from J, the junction contained 8 bases not matched to a gene. The CDR3 loop spans 12 amino acids. The germline V gene encodes CDR1 MNHEY and CDR2 SVGEGT. CDR3 protein: CASSPRTGVEYF. CDR3 DNA sequence: TGTGCCAGCAGCCCCCGGACAGGGGTGGAGTATTTT.

This clonotype was counted only a few times. The chain joins TRBV5-1 to TRBJ2-3, with D perhaps matching TRBD1 (5 bases). Germline CDR1 is SGHRS and CDR2 is YFSETQ. The V and J ends lost 5 bases and 5 bases respectively, with 15 bases between them. This CDR3 spans 14 amino acids. The CDR3 nucleotides read TGCGCCAGCAGACAATGGCCCGACAGAGATACGCAGTATTTT. It yields the protein CASRQWPDRDTQYF.

This chain joins TRBV12-3 or TRBV12-4 and TRBJ2-7; 7 positions match TRBD2. The CDR3 is 14 residues long. Unmatched junction bases numbered 3, after V lost 1 base and J lost 3 bases. The CDR3 DNA reads as TGTGCCAGCAGTTTAGAGGGAGGGAACTACGAGCAGTACTTC. Amino acid sequence: CASSLEGGNYEQYF.

This clonotype was picked up a small number of times. This chain connects TRBV2 to TRBJ1-6; 10 nucleotides align to TRBD1. Germline CDR1 reads SNHLY; CDR2 reads FYNNEI. CDR3 length equals 18 residues. Trimming took 3 bases from V and 8 from J; bases not matched to a gene: 13. The DNA for the CDR3 is TGTGCCAGCAGTGACGTTGGACAGGGGGTTCGTGCGGATTCACCCCTCCACTTT. This gives the protein CASSDVGQGVRADSPLHF.